The 26 T cell receptor beta chains below come from one sample, sequenced in a study of breast tumors, draining lymph nodes, adjacent tissues. TCRdb itself ran the multiplex PCR reads through MiXCR, one entry per CDR3 protein. The profile shows around 13,000 distinct CDR3 sequences, 55% to 75% of them singletons. Material: tumor-adjacent breast tissue. The origin of the receptors is a female donor with breast cancer. Some clones in this sample may be carry-over from other donors' samples.

The chain uses TRBV30 and TRBJ2-7, with a tentative D call TRBD2 (6 bases). CDR3 size: 14 residues. Germline V gene sequence: CDR1 GTSNPN, CDR2 SVGIG (reference sequence). Trimming left V 0 bases short and J 6 bases short, with 15 bases between. CDR3 coding DNA: TGTGCCTGGAGTGTACGGGGGATTTTAGCCGAGCAGTACTTC. Translating gives CAWSVRGILAEQYF.

This clonotype showed up just a few times. The chain joins TRBV18 to TRBJ2-1, with TRBD1 matching over 8 bases. The germline V gene has CDR1 KGHSH and CDR2 LQKENI. V was pared by 3 bases and J by 6 bases, with 7 bases of the junction left unmatched. CDR3 size: 15 residues. The CDR3 reads CASSPPGQAFNEQFF. The CDR3, as DNA: TGTGCCAGCTCACCCCCGGGACAGGCCTTCAATGAGCAGTTCTTC.

By sample share, this clonotype is medium-sized. CDR3 DNA: TGTGCCAGCAGTTACGGCAGGGGGCTGTACGAGCAGTACTTC. Its protein is CASSYGRGLYEQYF. V and J are TRBV6-5 and TRBJ2-7; 8 bases line up with TRBD1. Looked up from germline, CDR1 is MNHEY and CDR2 is SVGAGI. The CDR3 runs 14 residues. V shed 2 bases, J shed 4 bases, and the junction held 4 bases outside the gene matches.

The gene calls are TRBV29-1 and TRBJ2-1; D unclear. The germline CDR1 and CDR2 sequences are SQVTM and ANQGSEA. Trimming removed 8 bases from V and 8 bases from J, with 19 bases in between. CDR3 length: 13 amino acids. CDR3 DNA: TGCAGCTCACCCGGTGCAGGCGTGGATGAGCAGTTCTTC. Protein: CSSPGAGVDEQFF.

This clonotype was recorded only once. The genes are TRBV12-5 and TRBJ2-1; D is possibly TRBD1 or TRBD2 (6 bases each). The CDR3 is 16 amino acids. Trimming removed 1 base at V and 7 bases at J, with 17 bases between. Germline V gives CDR1 LGHNT, CDR2 FRNRAP. CDR3 amino acids: CASGLGGLATGNEQFF. Here the CDR3 DNA reads TGTGCTAGTGGTTTGGGAGGTCTAGCGACAGGAAATGAGCAGTTCTTC.

The sample holds many counts of this clonotype. The J gene is TRBJ1-2, the V gene TRBV28, with D uncertain. This CDR3 is 13 amino acids long. V dropped 3 bases and J dropped 8 bases, with 13 bases sitting between them. Germline V CDR1 and CDR2: MDHEN, SYDVKM. The CDR3 protein is CASSLVPERGYTF. DNA of the CDR3: TGTGCCAGCAGTTTGGTGCCGGAGAGAGGCTACACCTTC.

This clonotype was observed many times. This sequence joins TRBV19 and TRBJ1-5; D gene uncertain. Germline CDR1 and CDR2: LNHDA and SQIVND (reference sequence). V dropped 1 base and J dropped 0 bases, with 16 bases sitting between them. There are 18 residues in the CDR3. CDR3: CASSIVYWAETSNQPQHF. CDR3 DNA: TGTGCCAGTAGTATAGTATACTGGGCCGAGACTAGCAATCAGCCCCAGCATTTT. The variable domain in full, with the rest retrieved from reference TRBV19 and TRBJ1-5, is DGGITQSPKYLFRKEGQNVTLSCEQNLNHDAMYWYRQDPGQGLRLIYYSQIVNDFQKGDIAEGYSVSREKKESFPLTVTSAQKNPTAFYLCASSIVYWAETSNQPQHFGDGTRLSIL.

This clonotype is medium-sized in the sample. This chain links TRBV11-1 with TRBJ2-7, with 7 bases identical to TRBD2. V lost 1 base to trimming and J lost 1 base; unmatched junction nucleotides: 1. CDR1 SGHAT and CDR2 FQDESV come from the germline V gene (reference sequence). The CDR3 spans 14 residues. The CDR3 DNA reads TGTGCCAGCAGCTTAGGCGGGAGTTCCTACGAGCAGTACTTC. Amino acids: CASSLGGSSYEQYF.

The V and J genes are TRBV7-6 and TRBJ1-4; D call uncertain. The CDR3 spans 13 residues. Germline V gene data show CDR1 as SGHVS and CDR2 as FNYEAQ. Trimming took 0 bases from V and 8 from J, leaving 7 bases between them. The CDR3 is CASSLALGEKLFF. In nucleotides, the CDR3 is TGTGCCAGCAGCTTAGCTTTGGGGGAAAAACTGTTTTTT.

This clonotype showed up just a few times. The chain couples TRBV7-3 to TRBJ2-7; 12 nucleotides line up with TRBD2. Germline V gives CDR1 SGHTA, CDR2 FQGTGA. This CDR3 is 16 amino acids long. V lost 3 bases and J lost 5; bases outside the gene matches: 8. The CDR3 protein is CASSLTGTSGFNEQYF. CDR3 sequence (DNA): TGTGCCAGCAGCTTGACCGGGACTAGCGGGTTCAACGAGCAGTACTTC.

The chain is built from TRBV4-2 and TRBJ2-2; D is perhaps TRBD2 (6 bases). This CDR3 has 16 amino acids. Germline lookup yields CDR1 LGHNA and CDR2 YNFKEQ. With 0 bases removed from V and 4 bases from J, the gap between germline ends came to 12 bases. CDR3 in amino acids: CASSQETGRSTGELFF. CDR3 sequence (DNA): TGTGCCAGCAGCCAAGAAACGGGGAGGAGCACCGGGGAGCTGTTTTTT.

This chain links TRBV10-3 with TRBJ1-2, with D perhaps TRBD1 (6 bases). The CDR3 consists of 14 residues. Trimming cost V 6 bases and J 5 bases, with 16 bases left between them. Germline loops: CDR1 ENHRY, CDR2 SYGVKD. CDR3 DNA: TGTGCCATCAGATTGAATCGGACAGTATATGGCTACACCTTC. It is translated as CAIRLNRTVYGYTF.

The chain joins TRBV6-2 or TRBV6-3 to TRBJ2-7; 10 bases are a match to TRBD2. CDR1 and CDR2 from the germline V gene are MNHEY and SVGEGT. The CDR3 consists of 13 residues. The junction had 0 bases not matched to a gene; V was cut back by 5 bases and J by 2 bases. CDR3 sequence reads: CASSLAGAYEQYF. In DNA, the CDR3 is TGTGCCAGCAGTCTAGCGGGAGCCTACGAGCAGTACTTC.

This clonotype is labeled medium-sized. One end of the junction is discordant with germline, which a read error may explain. The DNA for the CDR3 is TGTGCTAGCAGCTTAGCCGGCGGGGGCTATGAGCAGTTCTTC. Translating it yields CASSLAGGGYEQFF. The chain is built from TRBV7-7 and TRBJ2-1; D may be TRBD2 (7 bases). The germline V gene has CDR1 SSHAT and CDR2 FNYEAQ (reference sequence). This CDR3 comprises 14 residues.

The chain is built from TRBV7-9 and TRBJ2-5; 8 bases fit TRBD2. V lost 6 bases, J lost 5 bases, and 11 bases stayed unmatched. The CDR3 has 15 amino acids. Germline values: CDR1 SEHNR, CDR2 FQNEAQ (reference sequence). The CDR3 sequence is CASRKSGSVEETQYF. The CDR3 DNA follows: TGTGCCAGCAGAAAGAGCGGGAGTGTTGAGGAGACCCAGTACTTC. The complete variable domain, with remaining parts taken from reference TRBV7-9 and TRBJ2-5, reads DTGVSQNPRHKITKRGQNVTFRCDPISEHNRLYWYRQTLGQGPEFLTYFQNEAQLEKSRLLSDRFSAERPKGSFSTLEIQRTEQGDSAMYLCASRKSGSVEETQYFGPGTRLLVL.

The chain couples TRBV20-1 to TRBJ2-7, with 9 positions matching TRBD2. Germline lookup yields CDR1 DFQATT and CDR2 SNEGSKA (reference sequence). The CDR3 is 14 amino acids. V lost 2 bases and J lost 1; bases outside the gene matches: 3. CDR3 amino acids: CSARQSGGSYEQYF. Here the CDR3 DNA reads TGCAGTGCTAGACAAAGCGGGGGGTCCTACGAGCAGTACTTC.

The chain is built from TRBV12-3 or TRBV12-4 and TRBJ2-3; TRBD2 is a possible D gene (6 bases). CDR3 length equals 15 residues. V lost 0 bases, J lost 4 bases, and 11 bases lay in between. CDR3 nucleotides: TGTGCCAGCAGTTTAGCGGGCGGGGTCCCAGATACGCAGTATTTT. Its translation: CASSLAGGVPDTQYF.

This clonotype was counted a single time. The chain employs TRBV20-1 and TRBJ2-5; D is uncertain. CDR1 DFQATT and CDR2 SNEGSKA come from the germline V gene (reference sequence). V gave up 0 bases and J gave up 2 bases, with 4 bases separating them. This CDR3 has 12 amino acids. The CDR3 DNA sequence: TGCAGTGCTAGAGACGTACAAGAGACCCAGTACTTC. It encodes CSARDVQETQYF.

With respect to this clonotype: At one boundary the junction diverges from the germline segment, which might be a read error. The chain joins TRBV6-1 to TRBJ1-4; D is undetermined. Per the germline V gene, CDR1 is MNHNS and CDR2 is SASEGT. The CDR3 is 13 residues long. In DNA form, the CDR3 reads TGTGCCAGCAGGGGCAGCCCTAATGGAAAACTGTTTTTT. This sequence encodes CASRGSPNGKLFF.

The rearrangement joins TRBV10-3 to TRBJ2-7, with 9 bases lining up with TRBD2. The CDR3 has 15 amino acids. V lost 2 bases, J lost 1 base, and 3 bases stayed unmatched. Germline CDR1 and CDR2: ENHRY and SYGVKD. CDR3 region: CAISETSGLSYEQYF. In DNA, the CDR3 is TGTGCCATCAGTGAGACTAGCGGGTTATCCTACGAGCAGTACTTC.

The chain carries TRBV10-1 and TRBJ2-7; D perhaps matches TRBD1 (6 bases). Germline loops: CDR1 WNHNN, CDR2 SYGVQD (reference sequence). V shed 4 bases and J shed 6 bases, with 13 bases lying between them. This CDR3 region has 13 residues. CDR3 residues: CASSARQVIEQYF. The CDR3 nucleotides read TGCGCCAGCAGTGCTAGACAGGTAATCGAGCAGTACTTC.

The rearrangement uses TRBV3-1 and TRBJ2-7; 9 bases fit TRBD2. The CDR3 totals 16 residues. Germline V lookup: CDR1 LGHDT, CDR2 YNNKEL (reference sequence). Trimming took 1 base from V and 6 from J; bases not matched to a gene: 10. CDR3 DNA sequence: TGTGCCAGCAGCCAAGGGGCGGGAGGGGGGTTTGGCGAGCAGTACTTC. It specifies CASSQGAGGGFGEQYF.

J is TRBJ2-3 and V is TRBV28; tentatively, D is TRBD2 (5 bases). The V gene lost 6 bases and the J gene lost 7 bases, with 17 bases spanning the gap. Looked up from germline, CDR1 is MDHEN and CDR2 is SYDVKM. The CDR3 contains 14 residues. CDR3 loop: CASSPGTSGNTQYF. The CDR3 region has the DNA TGTGCCAGCAGCCCCGGAACTAGTGGGAATACGCAGTATTTT. The entire variable domain, with the rest obtained from reference TRBV28 and TRBJ2-3, is as follows: DVKVTQSSRYLVKRTGEKVFLECVQDMDHENMFWYRQDPGLGLRLIYFSYDVKMKEKGDIPEGYSVSREKKERFSLILESASTNQTSMYLCASSPGTSGNTQYFGPGTRLTVL.

CDR3 in amino acids: CASSFQGLDEQFF. The CDR3 nucleotides are TGTGCCAGCAGTTTCCAGGGTCTCGATGAGCAGTTCTTC. The rearrangement joins TRBV27 to TRBJ2-1, with D tentatively TRBD1 (5 bases). The germline gives CDR1 MNHEY, CDR2 SMNVEV (reference sequence). Between the trimmed V and J ends, which lost 3 bases and 8 bases, there was a span of 11 bases. The CDR3 covers 13 residues.

The chain links TRBV12-3 or TRBV12-4 to TRBJ2-5; 8 bases are a match to TRBD2. V lost 2 bases and J lost 4; bases outside the gene matches: 12. The CDR3 is made up of 17 amino acids. Here the CDR3 reads CASSLWAGGRFGETQYF. The DNA for the CDR3 is TGTGCCAGCAGTTTATGGGCGGGCGGGAGGTTTGGAGAGACCCAGTACTTC.

The chain is built from TRBV4-3 and TRBJ1-4; D unresolved. This CDR3 region has 15 residues. V was cut by 3 bases and J by 5 bases, with 13 bases left in between. Germline values: CDR1 LGHNA, CDR2 YSLEER. The CDR3 DNA sequence: TGCGCCAGCAGCCAGGACGTTTGGGTAAATGAAAAACTGTTTTTT. It yields the protein CASSQDVWVNEKLFF.